One T cell receptor beta chain is described in this entry. No cognate antigen has been identified for it. No quality values exist for individual bases; no much larger clone is one base distant. This sample is part of a study of control samples from healthy donors and cancer patients (dated by TCRdb to between 2020 and 2021). Spanning cysteine to phenylalanine, the CDR3 consists of 16 amino acids. The entry retains the CDR3 DNA only, 48 bases that are in frame from base 1. The V end gives up 5 bases and the J end 0 bases, leaving 8 bases in the junction not matched to a gene. The germline V gene (reference sequence) specifies GTSNPN as CDR1 and SVGIG as CDR2. The library relied on the immunoSEQ multiplex PCR assay. The immuneACCESS repertoire file appears here via TCRdb, limited to in-frame rearrangements. These files lack a portion of the clones; in checked studies, under half of the deficit traces to unresolved V genes, and the cause of the others is not known. The sample includes about 150,000 clones, with approximately 93% observed a single time. Together, the top ten hold more than 2% of the sample.

This clonotype originated in a man between 50 and 59 years old in good health. The chain joins TRBV30 to TRBJ2-3, with 10 bases aligning to TRBD2. Sequenced sample: blood. The CDR3 reads as follows: CAWGVGLAASTDTQYF. The nucleotide sequence reads as follows: TGTGCCTGGGGCGTCGGACTAGCGGCTAGCACAGATACGCAGTATTTT.